What follows are 3 T cell receptor beta chains derived from one specimen sequenced in a study of blood T cell repertoires in COVID-19. Repertoires were generated with immunoSEQ multiplex PCR, while TCRdb's copy carries only in-frame clones and drops some. Altogether over 90,000 clones are present, approximately 90% being singletons, with the ten largest covering over 2%. Sequencing was performed on peripheral blood. The receptors come from a man in his forties or fifties with active COVID-19.

The chain joins TRBV7-9 to TRBJ1-6; 7 bases match TRBD1. Germline CDR1 reads SEHNR; CDR2 reads FQNEAQ (reference sequence). The V and J ends lost 1 base and 14 bases, in that order; junction bases with no gene match: 8. This CDR3 has 14 residues. This CDR3 reads CASSLEGGTVALHF. The CDR3 DNA reads TGTGCCAGCAGCTTAGAAGGGGGGACAGTGGCCCTCCACTTT.

This clone was counted a single time. This rearrangement joins TRBV4-2 to TRBJ2-3; 8 bases are shared with TRBD2. J was trimmed by 5 bases and V by 1 base; bases with no gene match: 8. This CDR3 contains 16 residues. From germline, CDR1 is LGHNA and CDR2 YNFKEQ. CDR3 sequence reads: CASSQGWAGGGDTQYF. The CDR3 DNA sequence: TGTGCCAGCAGCCAAGGATGGGCGGGGGGCGGAGATACGCAGTATTTT.

This clone was counted a single time. The V gene is TRBV4-2, the J gene TRBJ1-2; the D gene is possibly TRBD1 (5 bases). Per the germline V gene, CDR1 is LGHNA and CDR2 is YNFKEQ. Trimming removed 4 bases at V and 0 bases at J, with 12 bases between. The CDR3 extends over 15 amino acids. The CDR3 region has the DNA TGTGCCAGCAGCCGGGGGGACGAAGCTAACTATGGCTACACCTTC. Protein product: CASSRGDEANYGYTF.